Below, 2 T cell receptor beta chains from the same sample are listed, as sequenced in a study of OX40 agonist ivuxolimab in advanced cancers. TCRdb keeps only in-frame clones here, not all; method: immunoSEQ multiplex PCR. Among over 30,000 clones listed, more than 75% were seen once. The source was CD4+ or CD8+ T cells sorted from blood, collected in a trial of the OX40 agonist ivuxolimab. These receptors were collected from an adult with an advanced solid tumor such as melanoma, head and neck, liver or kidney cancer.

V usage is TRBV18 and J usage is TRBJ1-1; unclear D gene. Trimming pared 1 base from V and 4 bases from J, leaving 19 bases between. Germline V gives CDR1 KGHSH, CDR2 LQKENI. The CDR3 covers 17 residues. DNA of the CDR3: TGTGCCAGCTCACCACTGGTCGTAGAAAACCGACCCACTGAAGCTTTCTTT. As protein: CASSPLVVENRPTEAFF.

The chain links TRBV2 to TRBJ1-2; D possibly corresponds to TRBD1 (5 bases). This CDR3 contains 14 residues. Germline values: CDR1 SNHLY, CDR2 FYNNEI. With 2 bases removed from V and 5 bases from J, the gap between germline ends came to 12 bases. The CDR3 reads CASSEPQGWYGYTF. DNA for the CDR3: TGTGCCAGCAGTGAACCCCAGGGATGGTATGGCTACACCTTC. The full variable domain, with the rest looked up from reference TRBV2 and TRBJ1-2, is EPEVTQTPSHQVTQMGQEVILRCVPISNHLYFYWYRQILGQKVEFLVSFYNNEISEKSEIFDDQFSVERPDGSNFTLKIRSTKLEDSAMYFCASSEPQGWYGYTFGSGTRLTVV.